These 26 T cell receptor beta chains share one sample of origin, sequenced in a study of blood T cells in healthy people across ages. Primed by a sample-barcoded 5' primer and a J-beta primer mix, a second PCR proceeded for 7 to 11 cycles. TCRdb re-called the 5' RACE reads with MiXCR, one entry per CDR3 protein. This table holds hundreds of thousands of distinct CDR3 sequences, around 38% found once. The specimen sequenced was blood. The receptors here all came from an elderly man in good health.

The V and J genes are TRBV6-5 and TRBJ1-6; weak D call: TRBD1 (6 bases). Germline loops: CDR1 MNHEY, CDR2 SVGAGI. CDR3 length: 19 amino acids. Trimming shortened V by 1 base and J by 2 bases, and 18 bases separated the two germline ends. In nucleotides, the CDR3 is TGTGCCAGCAGTTACTATCATACAGGGAATCCCCCCTATAATTCACCCCTCCACTTT. Translating gives CASSYYHTGNPPYNSPLHF.

This clonotype was observed a handful of times. The rearrangement links TRBV11-2 to TRBJ2-7; either TRBD1 or TRBD2 may fit D (5 bases each). The germline gives CDR1 SGHAT, CDR2 FQNNGV. The CDR3 spans 14 residues. V gave up 1 base and J gave up 5 bases, with 12 bases separating them. DNA of the CDR3: TGTGCCAGCAGCTTAGGGGGGTTAAGCCACGAGCAGTACTTC. This translates into CASSLGGLSHEQYF.

This chain joins TRBV11-2 and TRBJ2-1, with D possibly TRBD2 on 6 matching bases. Germline assignment: CDR1 SGHAT and CDR2 FQNNGV. Deletions cut 5 bases from V and 4 bases from J, with 18 bases between. This CDR3 spans 16 amino acids. CDR3 bases: TGTGCCAGCAGCCCAGGAGGGGCACTCATTTACAATGAGCAGTTCTTC. This sequence encodes CASSPGGALIYNEQFF.

The CDR3 DNA sequence: TGTGCCAGCAGTCCCCTGGATGGCTACACCTTC. Translation: CASSPLDGYTF. The V call is TRBV6-2 or TRBV6-3, the J call TRBJ1-2; D is uncertain. V dropped 5 bases and J dropped 6 bases, with 7 bases sitting between them. This CDR3 is 11 amino acids long. The V gene's germline CDR1 is MNHEY and CDR2 SVGEGT.

This clonotype was detected only a few times. The chain uses TRBV7-9 and TRBJ1-6; 8 bases fit TRBD1. Trimming at V came to 5 bases and at J to 7 bases, leaving 4 bases not matched to a gene. CDR3 length: 14 residues. CDR1 is SEHNR and CDR2 is FQNEAQ in the germline V gene (reference sequence). The CDR3 is CASSRQGRNSPLHF. The CDR3 DNA follows: TGTGCCAGCAGCCGACAGGGGAGGAATTCACCCCTCCACTTT.

This sequence joins TRBV27 and TRBJ1-6; 10 bases fit TRBD1. Germline V lookup: CDR1 MNHEY, CDR2 SMNVEV (reference sequence). The CDR3 runs 15 residues. The V segment lost 6 bases and the J segment 14 bases; nucleotides outside the gene matches: 13. DNA of the CDR3: TGTGCCAGCAGGTTCGGGACAGGGGCCCCTGGGACCCTCCACTTT. Translated: CASRFGTGAPGTLHF.

The chain recombines TRBV28 with TRBJ2-5; D remains unclear. The J call is uncertain, as TRBJ2-7 better fits the DNA end. Germline V gene lookup returns CDR1 MDHEN and CDR2 SYDVKM. CDR3 length: 12 residues. In DNA form, the CDR3 reads TGTGCCAGCAGCCCCCTCGTGAGCGAGCAGTACTTC. The encoded protein is CASSPLVSEQYF.

This sequence joins TRBV5-1 and TRBJ1-1, with D hard to call. The germline V gene has CDR1 SGHRS and CDR2 YFSETQ. The CDR3 contains 14 residues. The ends were cut back, 5 bases at V and 1 base at J, with 12 bases in the middle. The DNA for the CDR3 is TGCGCCAGCAGTTCGACTCCGGGGAACACTGAAGCTTTCTTT. It specifies CASSSTPGNTEAFF.

The V gene is TRBV3-1, the J gene TRBJ2-5, with D possibly TRBD1 on 6 matching bases. This CDR3 has 17 residues. From germline, CDR1 is LGHDT and CDR2 YNNKEL (reference sequence). The V end lost 1 base, the J end lost 0 bases, and 15 bases lay between the germline ends. CDR3 in amino acids: CASSQGISGTYQETQYF. CDR3 bases: TGTGCCAGCAGCCAAGGAATCTCCGGGACATACCAAGAGACCCAGTACTTC.

This chain uses TRBV11-2 with TRBJ2-5; D unresolved. The length of the CDR3 is 16 residues. Trimming cost V 5 bases and J 1 base, with 17 bases left between them. Germline V gene data show CDR1 as SGHAT and CDR2 as FQNNGV. The CDR3 DNA reads as TGTGCCAGCAGCCCCCGCCCCACGCGGACCCAAGAGACCCAGTACTTC. Translation: CASSPRPTRTQETQYF.

The V call is TRBV20-1, the J call TRBJ2-7, with D possibly matching TRBD1 (6 bases). CDR3 length: 15 amino acids. Trimming shortened V by 1 base and J by 6 bases, and 19 bases separated the two germline ends. Germline lookup yields CDR1 DFQATT and CDR2 SNEGSKA (reference sequence). The CDR3 reads CSARGLGTPTGEQYF. CDR3 nucleotides: TGCAGTGCTAGAGGGTTAGGGACACCTACGGGCGAGCAGTACTTC.

With respect to this clonotype: At one end the junction does not follow the germline gene, possibly because of a read error. This chain links TRBV28 with TRBJ2-3, with unresolved D. The CDR3 is 13 residues long. Germline V gives CDR1 MDHEN, CDR2 SYDVKM. The CDR3 region is CASGPPNTDTRYF. The CDR3 DNA reads TGTGCCAGCGGGCCACCCAACACAGATACGCGGTATTTT. Looking up the rest from reference TRBV28 and TRBJ2-3 gives the full variable domain: DVKVTQSSRYLVKRTGEKVFLECVQDMDHENMFWYRQDPGLGLRLIYFSYDVKMKEKGDIPEGYSVSREKKERFSLILESASTNQTSMYLCASGPPNTDTRYFGPGTRLTVL.

This clonotype has ten or more counts. V usage is TRBV28 and J usage is TRBJ2-7; 7 nucleotides match TRBD1. V shed 4 bases and J 4 bases; nucleotides not matched to a gene: 13. The germline V gene encodes CDR1 MDHEN and CDR2 SYDVKM. The CDR3 runs 16 residues. CDR3 sequence reads: CASSSPGQKGRYEQYF. In DNA form, the CDR3 reads TGTGCCAGCAGTTCCCCGGGACAGAAAGGCCGATACGAGCAGTACTTC.

The chain links TRBV15 to TRBJ2-1, with a possible D match to TRBD2 (6 bases). Germline V gene lookup returns CDR1 LNHNV and CDR2 YYDKDF (reference sequence). V gave up 2 bases and J gave up 6 bases, with 17 bases separating them. CDR3 size: 16 residues. CDR3 DNA sequence: TGTGCCACCAGCAGAACACGGGAGCCTCAAACCAATGAGCAGTTCTTC. Residues: CATSRTREPQTNEQFF.

This clonotype was found a few times. The chain couples TRBV20-1 to TRBJ1-2, with 8 bases fitting TRBD1. J was trimmed by 5 bases and V by 5 bases; bases with no gene match: 13. The CDR3 is 15 residues long. Germline CDR1 is DFQATT and CDR2 is SNEGSKA (reference sequence). The CDR3 loop reads CSAPAPGQVVYGYTF. The CDR3 DNA reads as TGCAGTGCTCCGGCTCCGGGACAGGTAGTTTATGGCTACACCTTC.

J is TRBJ1-2 and V is TRBV7-2; D gene ambiguous. Germline V CDR1 and CDR2: SGHTA, FQGNSA. The V end lost 1 base, the J end lost 7 bases, and 16 bases lay between the germline ends. This CDR3 has 15 residues. CDR3 bases: TGTGCCAGCAGCTTAGGGGTGGGCCCCTTATTTGGCTACACCTTC. It yields the protein CASSLGVGPLFGYTF.

The chain is built from TRBV12-3 or TRBV12-4 and TRBJ2-5; 8 bases line up with TRBD1. V lost 3 bases, J lost 5 bases, and 11 bases stayed unmatched. This CDR3 is built from 16 residues. The CDR3 region is CASSFMFQGAGETQYF. The CDR3 DNA follows: TGTGCCAGCAGTTTTATGTTTCAGGGGGCAGGGGAGACCCAGTACTTC.

V is TRBV5-5 and J is TRBJ2-2; TRBD2 aligns across 11 bases. Germline V gives CDR1 SGHKS, CDR2 YYEKEE (reference sequence). CDR3 length equals 17 residues. V shed 2 bases and J 5 bases; nucleotides not matched to a gene: 8. The CDR3 sequence: CASSFALAGEGTGELFF. Here the CDR3 DNA reads TGTGCCAGCAGCTTTGCACTAGCGGGAGAAGGGACCGGGGAGCTGTTTTTT.

V is TRBV3-1 and J is TRBJ1-1; D call uncertain. This CDR3 is 12 amino acids long. Germline V gene lookup returns CDR1 LGHDT and CDR2 YNNKEL (reference sequence). V gave up 4 bases and J gave up 1 base, with 4 bases separating them. In nucleotides, the CDR3 is TGTGCCAGCAGCCGTACGAACACTGAAGCTTTCTTT. It codes for CASSRTNTEAFF.

The rearrangement links TRBV7-8 to TRBJ2-1, with TRBD2 identical over 10 bases. CDR1 is SGHVS, CDR2 FQNEAQ, per germline. The CDR3 is 16 amino acids. V was clipped by 0 bases and J by 3 bases; unmatched bases: 2. CDR3 amino acids: CASSLARTSGYNEQFF. The CDR3 DNA is TGTGCCAGCAGCTTAGCTAGGACTAGCGGCTACAATGAGCAGTTCTTC. The full variable domain, its missing parts supplied by reference TRBV7-8 and TRBJ2-1, is GAGVSQSPRYKVAKRGQDVALRCDPISGHVSLFWYQQALGQGPEFLTYFQNEAQLDKSGLPSDRFFAERPEGSVSTLKIQRTQQEDSAVYLCASSLARTSGYNEQFFGPGTRLTVL.

Worth noting for this clonotype: At one boundary the junction diverges from the germline segment, which might be a read error. CDR3 DNA: TGCGCCAGCAGCCTAGAAGGGCCGAGGGGCTACGAGCAGTACTTC. Amino acid sequence: CASSLEGPRGYEQYF. V usage is TRBV6-2 or TRBV6-3 and J usage is TRBJ2-7; D tentatively reads TRBD1 or TRBD2 (5 bases each). The CDR3 is made up of 15 amino acids. The germline V gene has CDR1 MNHEY and CDR2 SVGEGT.

This clonotype was seen a handful of times. The chain employs TRBV7-9 and TRBJ1-6; 8 nucleotides align to TRBD1. CDR3 length equals 15 residues. Per germline, CDR1 SEHNR and CDR2 FQNEAQ (reference sequence). Trimming at V came to 5 bases and at J to 6 bases, leaving 6 bases not matched to a gene. CDR3 residues: CASSLRDRINSPLHF. The CDR3 bases are TGTGCCAGCAGCCTCCGGGACAGGATTAATTCACCCCTCCACTTT.

Regarding this clonotype: The junction differs from germline at one of its ends, possibly a read error. V is TRBV12-3 or TRBV12-4 and J is TRBJ2-5; D might be TRBD2 (5 bases). The J call could be wrong; TRBJ2-7 is a better fit for the DNA end. CDR3 size: 14 residues. The CDR3 DNA sequence: TGTGCCAGCATTTTAGCGAACCCAGGACACGAGCAGTACTTC. It is translated as CASILANPGHEQYF.

The V gene is TRBV20-1, the J gene TRBJ2-3; 13 bases line up with TRBD2. The CDR3 spans 16 residues. The V gene's germline CDR1 is DFQATT and CDR2 SNEGSKA (reference sequence). CDR3 bases: TGCAGGGCAGCGAAAGGACTAGCGGGAGTGTCTGATACGCAGTATTTT. This sequence encodes CRAAKGLAGVSDTQYF.

CDR3 DNA: TGTGCCAGCAGCTTAGCGGGGGCAGGGCTTGCACAAGAGACCCAGTACTTC. It translates to CASSLAGAGLAQETQYF. The rearrangement joins TRBV7-2 to TRBJ2-5; the D gene is possibly TRBD1 (6 bases). Per the germline V gene, CDR1 is SGHTA and CDR2 is FQGNSA. Trimming shortened V by 0 bases and J by 2 bases, and 16 bases separated the two germline ends. The CDR3 covers 17 residues.

This chain connects TRBV7-8 to TRBJ2-5; unclear D gene. The CDR3 runs 16 residues. Germline V gives CDR1 SGHVS, CDR2 FQNEAQ. V dropped 2 bases and J dropped 4 bases, with 17 bases sitting between them. CDR3 sequence (DNA): TGTGCCAGCAGCTTATATCGTGGGGTCGATACAGAGACCCAGTACTTC. Its protein is CASSLYRGVDTETQYF.